The source of this T cell receptor (beta chain) is a study of naive and memory T cell subsets (dated by TCRdb to about 2017). Describing the broader study: An open-source, UMI-based TCR alpha and beta sequencing pipeline was applied to sorted naive and memory peripheral blood T cell subsets. RNA was DNase-treated and reverse transcribed with TCR constant-region primers, mostly using SuperScript III. Complete agreement was observed between the functional CMV T cell responses and the IgG serology results. Overall study outcomes, separate from this receptor: In both CD4 and CD8 cells, the Gini index increased while Shannon and inverse Simpson diversity decreased from naive through CM, EM and EMRA. TCR abundance followed a power law whose exponent differed between naive and memory subsets but was consistent across the three individuals. RNA-based TCR counts may be influenced by expression changes linked to T cell activation and differentiation. After error correction, only a single occurrence was seen for over 95% of naive TCR sequences, so much steeper abundance distributions were produced than in memory subsets. Clonotypes were defined as single alpha or beta chain sequences, not paired alpha/beta receptors. The repertoire findings for the naive and memory subsets could not be validated against a ground truth because none was available.

V loses 6 bases at its end and J loses 4 bases; junction bases beyond the gene matches: 11. The germline V gene encodes CDR1 ENHRY and CDR2 SYGVKD. Spanning cysteine to phenylalanine, the CDR3 consists of 15 amino acids. Kept here is only the CDR3 DNA, which spans 45 bases and is read in frame from base 1. Receptor amplification or capture employed UMI-ligation and nested PCR. The beta constant-region primer consisted of an equimolar mixture of two oligonucleotides that together covered TRBC1 and TRBC2. T4 RNA ligase 1 ligated a single-stranded oligonucleotide carrying the SP2 primer and a 12-nucleotide UMI to the cDNA 3' end. Four rounds of PCR, combining the SP2 primer with nested alpha and beta constant-region primers, were used to amplify the ligated cDNA. Incubation of the ligation reaction lasted about 20-25 hours at 16 degrees C. PCR2 was usually performed as a SYBR Green qPCR and halted at a preset threshold so that over-amplification would not occur. All purifications after the first were performed with Agencourt AMPure XP magnetic beads. Libraries were quantified by Qubit and checked on a TapeStation, where a main peak was expected near 650 bp. Pooled libraries were sequenced on an Illumina MiSeq using v2 2x251 paired-end kits, and typically roughly 0.9-2.2 million reads were obtained per sample. Each sample was pooled at 4 to 5 nM, and roughly 5-7% PhiX was included to help cluster recognition. In the original analysis: Using tag matching that tolerated one base-pair mismatch, Decombinator assigned V and J genes to FASTQ reads that had been processed by Demultiplexor. Collapsinator relied on UMIs to fix sequencing errors as well as frequency errors caused by PCR heterogeneity. TCRs were translated and CDR3s were extracted from the conserved cysteine to the FGXG phenylalanine by CDR3Translator, with non-productive sequences being flagged. Gini, Shannon entropy and inverse Simpson indices were computed after subsampling the repertoires to the same number of UMI-defined TCRs. Clonotype abundance distributions were fitted to a power law by maximum likelihood within the linear range. When run on a single naive CD8 sample, MIGEC and the pipeline yielded similar UMI counts, similar unique TCR numbers and similar clonal distributions. A set of several thousand CMV-associated CDR3 sequences, compiled from VDJdb and a published dataset, was used to search the repertoires. TCRdb passed the public sequencing reads through fastp at Q25 and MiXCR, retaining productive beta sequences. Rows are combined by CDR3 protein, so each entry shows the most common genes and DNA. TCRdb, not the authors, supplied the V and J calls. The sample yields 100,000 or so distinct CDR3 sequences; 7% were counted once. Jointly, the top ten make up 1.5% to 2% of the sample.

In this sample, this clonotype turned up many times. The antigen this receptor binds is unknown. No much larger clonotype is one base removed from it; base qualities were not supplied. Separate amplification of TCR alpha and beta chain libraries was performed from the second PCR step onward. The CMV status of each donor was determined by measuring IFNgamma production from CD4+ T cells after fresh PBMCs had been stimulated overnight with CMV viral lysate. Using Miltenyi beads, CD4 T cells were first positively selected, and CD8 T cells were then positively selected from the CD4-negative fraction. Cells stained for CD3, CD4, CD8, CD45RA, CD27 and a live/dead dye were sorted on a BD Aria II into four subsets by CD45RA and CD27. Blood was obtained from a few healthy volunteers, and the blood from each volunteer was fractionated into CD4 and CD8 T cells and subsequently into four differentiation subsets. Approximately 120 ml of peripheral blood was collected from each donor, and PBMC were isolated by Ficoll-Paque PLUS density-gradient centrifugation. After sorting, cells were lysed in RLT buffer, RNA was extracted using a Qiagen RNeasy kit, and the extracted RNA was stored at -80 degrees C.

This receptor was obtained from a human donor in good health. The chain links TRBV10-3 with TRBJ1-1, with 7 junctional bases fitting TRBD1. Sequencing was done on a sample of central memory CD4+ T cells from blood. The sample's cell subset or site label, decoded: central memory, CD45RA- CD27+. For the CDR3, the sequence is CAIRDTGTVGTEAFF. The DNA reads TGTGCCATCAGGGATACCGGGACAGTCGGCACTGAAGCTTTCTTT.